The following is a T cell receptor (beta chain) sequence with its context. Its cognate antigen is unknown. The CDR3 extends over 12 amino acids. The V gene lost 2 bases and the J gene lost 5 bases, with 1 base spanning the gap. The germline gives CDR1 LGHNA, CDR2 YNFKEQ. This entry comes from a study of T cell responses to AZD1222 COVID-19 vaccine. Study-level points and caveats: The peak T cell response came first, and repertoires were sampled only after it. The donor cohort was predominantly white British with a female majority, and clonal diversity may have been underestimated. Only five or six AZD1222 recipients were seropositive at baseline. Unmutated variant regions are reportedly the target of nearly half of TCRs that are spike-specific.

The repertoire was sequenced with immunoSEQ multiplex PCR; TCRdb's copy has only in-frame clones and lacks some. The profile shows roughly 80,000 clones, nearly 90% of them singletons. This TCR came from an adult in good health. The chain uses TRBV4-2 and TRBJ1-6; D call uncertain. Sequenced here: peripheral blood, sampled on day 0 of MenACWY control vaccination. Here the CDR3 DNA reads TGTGCCAGCAGCCAAAATAATTCACCCCTCCACTTT. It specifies CASSQNNSPLHF.